The rows below give T cell receptor beta chains drawn from one sample of a study of T cell responses to AZD1222 COVID-19 vaccine. Profiling relied on immunoSEQ multiplex PCR, and the TCRdb table lists in-frame clones only, not all of them. Seen here are 46,000 or so clones, about 90% observed once, and the top ten hold about a third. Sequencing used peripheral blood, obtained 28 days after the second AZD1222 dose. Source of these receptors: an adult who received the AZD1222 COVID-19 vaccine. The CDR3 runs from the conserved cysteine through the conserved F or W. A D gene is named only where the DNA matches it firmly. A clone size is listed for some rows: how often the clone was seen (once, few, many), or a class if it is expanded.

J gene: TRBJ2-5; clone size: -; V gene: TRBV9; D gene: TRBD1; CDR3 length: 13; CDR3 protein: CARRQGRRETQYF; CDR3 DNA: TGTGCCAGGAGACAGGGCCGCCGGGAGACCCAGTACTTC
J gene: TRBJ1-1; clone size: -; V gene: TRBV6-2/TRBV6-3; D gene: -; CDR3 length: 12; CDR3 protein: CASSYRHTEAFF; CDR3 DNA: TGTGCCAGCAGTTATCGGCACACTGAAGCTTTCTTT
J gene: TRBJ1-3; clone size: -; V gene: TRBV15; D gene: TRBD1; CDR3 length: 14; CDR3 protein: CATSGTGGENTIYF; CDR3 DNA: TGTGCCACCAGCGGGACAGGGGGGGAAAACACCATATATTTT
J gene: TRBJ1-1; clone size: -; V gene: TRBV5-1; D gene: -; CDR3 length: 15; CDR3 protein: CASSAGSPSSTEAFF; CDR3 DNA: TGCGCCAGCAGCGCCGGTAGCCCCAGTAGTACTGAAGCTTTCTTT
J gene: TRBJ1-1; clone size: -; V gene: TRBV5-6; D gene: -; CDR3 length: 16; CDR3 protein: CASSFRQAGAGTEAFF; CDR3 DNA: TGTGCCAGCAGCTTTCGGCAAGCTGGGGCAGGCACTGAAGCTTTCTTT
J gene: TRBJ1-2; clone size: -; V gene: TRBV12-3/TRBV12-4; D gene: TRBD1; CDR3 length: 13; CDR3 protein: CASSLGQGTGYTF; CDR3 DNA: TGTGCCAGCAGTTTGGGACAGGGTACTGGCTACACCTTC
J gene: TRBJ1-1; clone size: -; V gene: TRBV2; D gene: TRBD1; CDR3 length: 17; CDR3 protein: CASSDGTGAWANTEAFF; CDR3 DNA: TGTGCCAGCAGTGACGGGACAGGGGCTTGGGCCAACACTGAAGCTTTCTTT
J gene: TRBJ1-2; clone size: -; V gene: TRBV9; D gene: -; CDR3 length: 18; CDR3 protein: CASSPREGSLKLNYGYTF; CDR3 DNA: TGTGCCAGCAGCCCCCGGGAGGGGTCGCTTAAACTTAACTATGGCTACACCTTC
J gene: TRBJ2-1; clone size: once; V gene: TRBV10-1; D gene: TRBD2; CDR3 length: 17; CDR3 protein: CASSSTSGGTSYNEQFF; CDR3 DNA: TGCGCCAGCAGTTCGACTAGCGGGGGTACCTCCTACAATGAGCAGTTCTTC
J gene: TRBJ1-6; clone size: -; V gene: TRBV7-2; D gene: -; CDR3 length: 15; CDR3 protein: CASSLVRQDNSPLHF; CDR3 DNA: TGTGCCAGCAGCTTAGTTCGCCAAGATAATTCACCCCTCCACTTT
J gene: TRBJ1-2; clone size: -; V gene: TRBV20-1; D gene: -; CDR3 length: 15; CDR3 protein: CSASVGGPLRHGYTF; CDR3 DNA: TGCAGTGCTAGTGTCGGAGGGCCCCTTCGTCATGGCTACACCTTC
J gene: TRBJ1-1; clone size: -; V gene: TRBV7-9; D gene: -; CDR3 length: 14; CDR3 protein: CASSLGRLNTEAFF; CDR3 DNA: TGTGCCAGCAGCTTGGGACGGCTGAACACTGAAGCTTTCTTT
J gene: TRBJ1-6; clone size: -; V gene: TRBV29-1; D gene: -; CDR3 length: 13; CDR3 protein: CSVGTGANSPLHF; CDR3 DNA: TGCAGCGTTGGCACGGGGGCTAATTCACCCCTCCACTTT
J gene: TRBJ1-5; clone size: -; V gene: TRBV4-2; D gene: TRBD1; CDR3 length: 17; CDR3 protein: CASSQVTTGGGNQPQHF; CDR3 DNA: TGTGCCAGCAGCCAAGTAACGACAGGGGGGGGCAATCAGCCCCAGCATTTT
J gene: TRBJ2-2; clone size: -; V gene: TRBV5-6; D gene: TRBD2; CDR3 length: 18; CDR3 protein: CASRPGLAGAPNTGELFF; CDR3 DNA: TGTGCCAGCAGACCCGGACTAGCGGGGGCCCCGAACACCGGGGAGCTGTTTTTT
J gene: TRBJ1-1; clone size: few; V gene: TRBV10-1; D gene: -; CDR3 length: 14; CDR3 protein: CASRVSRGDTEAFF; CDR3 DNA: TGCGCCAGCAGGGTCTCCCGGGGAGACACTGAAGCTTTCTTT
J gene: TRBJ2-7; clone size: -; V gene: TRBV30; D gene: -; CDR3 length: 14; CDR3 protein: CAWSVGQFTYEQYF; CDR3 DNA: TGTGCCTGGAGTGTCGGACAGTTTACCTACGAGCAGTACTTC
J gene: TRBJ1-2; clone size: -; V gene: TRBV9; D gene: -; CDR3 length: 16; CDR3 protein: CASSAPRGGLGFGYTF; CDR3 DNA: TGTGCCAGCAGCGCCCCCCGGGGAGGATTGGGATTCGGCTACACCTTC
J gene: TRBJ2-7; clone size: -; V gene: TRBV19; D gene: -; CDR3 length: 15; CDR3 protein: CASSISLIGPYEQYF; CDR3 DNA: TGTGCCAGTAGTATAAGCTTGATCGGCCCCTACGAGCAGTACTTC
J gene: TRBJ2-5; clone size: -; V gene: TRBV27; D gene: -; CDR3 length: 13; CDR3 protein: CASSSAFGETQYF; CDR3 DNA: TGTGCCAGCAGTTCGGCATTCGGAGAGACCCAGTACTTC
J gene: TRBJ2-3; clone size: -; V gene: TRBV6-2/TRBV6-3; D gene: TRBD1; CDR3 length: 17; CDR3 protein: CASSYPEGQGSTDTQYF; CDR3 DNA: TGTGCCAGCAGTTACCCGGAGGGACAGGGTAGCACAGATACGCAGTATTTT
J gene: TRBJ1-4; clone size: once; V gene: TRBV11-2; D gene: TRBD1; CDR3 length: 16; CDR3 protein: CASSLGTGGTNEKLFF; CDR3 DNA: TGTGCCAGCAGCTTAGGGACAGGGGGAACTAATGAAAAACTGTTTTTT
J gene: TRBJ1-6; clone size: -; V gene: TRBV6-2/TRBV6-3; D gene: TRBD1; CDR3 length: 15; CDR3 protein: CASSYGTGISSPLHF; CDR3 DNA: TGTGCCAGCAGTTACGGGACAGGGATTAGTTCACCCCTCCACTTT
J gene: TRBJ2-3; clone size: few; V gene: TRBV28; D gene: -; CDR3 length: 12; CDR3 protein: CASRQRADTQYF; CDR3 DNA: TGTGCCAGCAGACAAAGGGCAGATACGCAGTATTTT
J gene: TRBJ1-3; clone size: -; V gene: TRBV7-2; D gene: -; CDR3 length: 15; CDR3 protein: CASSPTTDSGNTIYF; CDR3 DNA: TGTGCCAGCAGCCCGACGACAGACTCTGGAAACACCATATATTTT
J gene: TRBJ2-1; clone size: once; V gene: TRBV7-9; D gene: -; CDR3 length: 15; CDR3 protein: CASSLGAGPYNEQFF; CDR3 DNA: TGTGCCAGCAGCTTAGGGGCGGGGCCCTACAATGAGCAGTTCTTC
J gene: TRBJ1-1; clone size: once; V gene: TRBV6-6; D gene: -; CDR3 length: 14; CDR3 protein: CASTPQLLDTEAFF; CDR3 DNA: TGTGCCAGCACCCCGCAGCTCCTGGACACTGAAGCTTTCTTT
J gene: TRBJ2-7; clone size: few; V gene: TRBV7-2; D gene: TRBD2; CDR3 length: 14; CDR3 protein: CASSLVRTRGEQYF; CDR3 DNA: TGTGCCAGCAGCTTAGTAAGGACTAGGGGTGAGCAGTACTTC
J gene: TRBJ1-2; clone size: -; V gene: TRBV6-8; D gene: TRBD1; CDR3 length: 17; CDR3 protein: CASSYTGEGFTNYGYTF; CDR3 DNA: TGTGCCAGCAGTTACACAGGGGAGGGGTTCACTAACTATGGCTACACCTTC
J gene: TRBJ1-2; clone size: -; V gene: TRBV6-1; D gene: TRBD1; CDR3 length: 16; CDR3 protein: CASSEAGGQGAYGYTF; CDR3 DNA: TGTGCCAGCAGTGAAGCGGGCGGACAGGGCGCCTATGGCTACACCTTC
J gene: TRBJ2-7; clone size: -; V gene: TRBV7-2; D gene: -; CDR3 length: 15; CDR3 protein: CASSLAPGETYEQYF; CDR3 DNA: TGTGCCAGCAGCTTAGCGCCGGGGGAGACCTACGAGCAGTACTTC
J gene: TRBJ1-3; clone size: -; V gene: TRBV10-2; D gene: -; CDR3 length: 12; CDR3 protein: CASGAGTNTIYF; CDR3 DNA: TGCGCCAGCGGGGCAGGGACTAACACCATATATTTT
J gene: TRBJ1-5; clone size: -; V gene: TRBV7-8; D gene: -; CDR3 length: 16; CDR3 protein: CASSRSGRGANQPQHF; CDR3 DNA: TGTGCCAGCAGCCGGTCGGGTAGGGGAGCCAATCAGCCCCAGCATTTT
J gene: TRBJ1-5; clone size: -; V gene: TRBV18; D gene: TRBD1; CDR3 length: 15; CDR3 protein: CASSPLDRSNQPQHF; CDR3 DNA: TGTGCCAGCTCACCCTTGGACAGGTCTAATCAGCCCCAGCATTTT
J gene: TRBJ2-5; clone size: -; V gene: TRBV7-2; D gene: -; CDR3 length: 14; CDR3 protein: CASSLEGSQETQYF; CDR3 DNA: TGTGCCAGCAGCCTGGAGGGGAGCCAAGAGACCCAGTACTTC
J gene: TRBJ2-1; clone size: -; V gene: TRBV3-1/TRBV3-2; D gene: -; CDR3 length: 15; CDR3 protein: CASSQGDGESGEQFF; CDR3 DNA: TGTGCCAGCAGCCAAGGGGACGGGGAGTCCGGTGAGCAGTTCTTC
J gene: TRBJ1-2; clone size: -; V gene: TRBV2; D gene: -; CDR3 length: 12; CDR3 protein: CASIGREGGYTF; CDR3 DNA: TGTGCCAGCATTGGCCGGGAAGGTGGCTACACCTTC
J gene: TRBJ1-1; clone size: -; V gene: TRBV7-2; D gene: TRBD1; CDR3 length: 16; CDR3 protein: CASSSRGGQGNTEAFF; CDR3 DNA: TGTGCCAGCAGCTCTAGAGGGGGACAGGGGAACACTGAAGCTTTCTTT
J gene: TRBJ1-5; clone size: -; V gene: TRBV6-5; D gene: -; CDR3 length: 15; CDR3 protein: CASRPTVGSNQPQHF; CDR3 DNA: TGTGCCAGCAGACCCACAGTGGGGAGCAATCAGCCCCAGCATTTT
J gene: TRBJ2-1; clone size: once; V gene: TRBV5-4; D gene: -; CDR3 length: 16; CDR3 protein: CASSLSGGTRYNEQFF; CDR3 DNA: TGTGCCAGCAGCTTGTCTGGAGGGACCAGATACAATGAGCAGTTCTTC
J gene: TRBJ2-3; clone size: -; V gene: TRBV7-7; D gene: TRBD1; CDR3 length: 14; CDR3 protein: CASSQTGRLDTQYF; CDR3 DNA: TGTGCCAGCAGTCAGACAGGGCGGTTAGATACGCAGTATTTT
J gene: TRBJ2-7; clone size: -; V gene: TRBV15; D gene: -; CDR3 length: 15; CDR3 protein: CATSLTAIKSYEQYF; CDR3 DNA: TGTGCCACCAGCTTAACAGCTATCAAGTCCTACGAGCAGTACTTC
J gene: TRBJ2-5; clone size: -; V gene: TRBV6-1; D gene: -; CDR3 length: 16; CDR3 protein: CASSEWDYRDQETQYF; CDR3 DNA: TGTGCCAGCAGTGAATGGGACTACAGGGACCAAGAGACCCAGTACTTC
J gene: TRBJ2-1; clone size: -; V gene: TRBV13; D gene: -; CDR3 length: 13; CDR3 protein: CASSLGAINEQFF; CDR3 DNA: TGTGCCAGCAGCTTAGGGGCCATCAATGAGCAGTTCTTC
J gene: TRBJ2-3; clone size: -; V gene: TRBV19; D gene: -; CDR3 length: 14; CDR3 protein: CASSHRVLTDTQYF; CDR3 DNA: TGTGCCAGTAGCCACCGGGTCCTCACAGATACGCAGTATTTT